The present entry profiles one TCR beta chain with its context. Its specificity is unknown. Libraries were prepared by immunoSEQ multiplex PCR; TCRdb keeps only in-frame clonotypes and omits some of them. The table has about 140,000 clones, 91% seen once; the top ten hold around 8%. The data were taken from a study of T cell responses to AZD1222 COVID-19 vaccine. Regarding the study as a whole: Without day 14 samples, only post-peak T cell repertoires were studied. Donors in the cohort were predominantly white British and more often female, and clonal diversity was possibly underestimated. There were vaccine-associated CD4 TCRs across spike, dominant at 160-218 and 743-854.

CDR3 length: 15 amino acids. Per the germline V gene, CDR1 is KGHSH and CDR2 is LQKENI. V lost 6 bases and J lost 2, with 15 bases in between. The source was peripheral blood, collected 28 days after the second dose of the MenACWY control vaccine. This sequence was found in an adult who received the MenACWY meningococcal vaccine as a control. The chain carries TRBV18 and TRBJ2-3; no reliable D call. CDR3 DNA: TGTGCCAGCTCTTCTGGCCAGGTGACCACAGATACGCAGTATTTT. Amino acid sequence: CASSSGQVTTDTQYF.